This T cell receptor (beta chain) is from a study of cytomegalovirus exposure and HLA in healthy donors. The PCR contained 60 Vbeta and 13 Jbeta primers. The assay was immunoSEQ multiplex PCR, and TCRdb's table has in-frame clones only and misses some. The table includes fewer than 200,000 clones, roughly 80% detected once. The study, taken as a whole, reports: TCR beta sequences reportedly predicted the HLA-A and HLA-B alleles of most subjects accurately.

The CDR3 contains 16 residues. To note about this clone: What it binds is not known.

The V call is TRBV21-1, the J call TRBJ2-7; the table calls TRBD1, which could not be checked here. TRBV21-1 is annotated as a pseudogene. This clonotype was obtained from a man aged 25 to 45 in good health and CMV-seronegative. The sequencing sample was made of PBMCs. Written as DNA, the CDR3 is TGTGCCAGCAGCAAAGACAGGACAGGGGTAACCTACGAGCAGTACTTC. The encoded protein is CASSKDRTGVTYEQYF.